The 13 T cell receptor beta chains presented below share a single source sample, sequenced in a study of blood T cells in healthy people across ages. PCR was performed a second time for 7 to 11 cycles using a sample-barcoded 5' primer and a J-beta primer mix. MiXCR, run by TCRdb on the 5' RACE reads, gives a single entry per CDR3 protein. The sample carries more than 1,400,000 distinct CDR3 sequences, 42% recorded once. The source material was blood. Source of these receptors: a woman aged 18-35 years in good health.

This clonotype was found a few times. This chain joins TRBV27 and TRBJ2-3, with D uncertain. Germline V gene sequence: CDR1 MNHEY, CDR2 SMNVEV (reference sequence). Trimming took off 5 bases at V and 0 bases at J, with 12 bases between the two ends. The CDR3 is 15 amino acids. The CDR3 loop reads CASSPLARSTDTQYF. CDR3 in DNA: TGTGCCAGCAGTCCCCTGGCGCGGAGCACAGATACGCAGTATTTT.

V usage is TRBV9 and J usage is TRBJ2-1; the D is unclear. Germline V gives CDR1 SGDLS, CDR2 YYNGEE. V was pared by 2 bases and J by 7 bases, with 10 bases between. The CDR3 consists of 13 residues. The CDR3 here is CASSVAGSNEQFF. DNA for the CDR3: TGTGCCAGCAGCGTGGCCGGCTCAAATGAGCAGTTCTTC.

The J gene is TRBJ2-3, the V gene TRBV6-1; 16 bases line up with TRBD2. V lost 4 bases, J lost 1 base, and 11 bases stayed unmatched. Per germline, CDR1 MNHNS and CDR2 SASEGT. The CDR3 totals 20 residues. CDR3 bases: TGTGCCAGCAGTGGAACCGGGACTAGCGGGGGGGTCTGGGGCACAGATACGCAGTATTTT. It is translated as CASSGTGTSGGVWGTDTQYF.

The chain joins TRBV20-1 to TRBJ1-1; the D is unclear. Deletions cut 3 bases from V and 11 bases from J, with 19 bases between. Germline lookup yields CDR1 DFQATT and CDR2 SNEGSKA (reference sequence). The CDR3 length is 13 residues. CDR3 coding DNA: TGCAGTGCTAGTCCTCGGACGGCCGAAGGGGCTTTCTTT. Translated: CSASPRTAEGAFF.

This clonotype was counted a few times. The chain joins TRBV12-3 or TRBV12-4 to TRBJ2-3; D is unclear. CDR3 length: 17 amino acids. Trimming stripped 6 bases from V and 0 bases from J, with 19 bases between. CDR3 DNA sequence: TGTGCCAGCAGACCAGCTCGTGGCGCGACTAGCACAGATACGCAGTATTTT. Translation: CASRPARGATSTDTQYF.

The chain carries TRBV12-3 or TRBV12-4 and TRBJ2-5; D not certain. There are 13 residues in the CDR3. V lost 8 bases and J lost 4, with 14 bases in between. Here the CDR3 reads CASRGQLGETQYF. CDR3 in DNA: TGTGCCAGCCGCGGCCAGCTGGGAGAGACCCAGTACTTC.

Here the CDR3 reads CASSSIQGVNEQFF. The DNA of the CDR3 is TGTGCCAGCAGCTCTATACAGGGGGTCAATGAGCAGTTCTTC. The genes are TRBV11-2 and TRBJ2-1; 8 positions match TRBD1. CDR3 length equals 14 residues. Germline-derived CDR1 and CDR2 are SGHAT and FQNNGV. V gave up 4 bases and J gave up 6 bases; unmatched junction bases: 5.

The V gene is TRBV3-1, the J gene TRBJ1-3; 7 nucleotides agree with TRBD1. V shed 6 bases, J shed 2 bases, and the junction held 4 bases outside the gene matches. The CDR3 runs to 14 residues. The germline gives CDR1 LGHDT, CDR2 YNNKEL (reference sequence). The CDR3 DNA reads TGTGCCAGCAGTGGAGGGGGCCCTGGAAACACCATATATTTT. It specifies CASSGGGPGNTIYF.

The rearrangement uses TRBV2 and TRBJ1-1; D possibly corresponds to TRBD1 (5 bases). CDR3 length: 15 amino acids. V lost 1 base and J lost 0, with 9 bases in between. The germline V gene encodes CDR1 SNHLY and CDR2 FYNNEI. The CDR3 DNA reads as TGTGCCAGCAGTGAAGTAGACAGTTTGAACACTGAAGCTTTCTTT. Residues: CASSEVDSLNTEAFF.

The chain is built from TRBV28 and TRBJ1-1, with TRBD1 matching over 8 bases. Germline CDR1 is MDHEN and CDR2 is SYDVKM. This CDR3 is built from 13 residues. The junction had 6 bases not matched to a gene; V was cut back by 9 bases and J by 3 bases. CDR3: CASSTTGDTEAFF. The CDR3 DNA follows: TGTGCCAGTAGCACGACAGGGGACACTGAAGCTTTCTTT.

The rearrangement uses TRBV28 and TRBJ2-7; D not certain. Trimming stripped 7 bases from V and 3 bases from J, with 16 bases between. The germline CDR1 and CDR2 sequences are MDHEN and SYDVKM. This CDR3 contains 14 residues. DNA of the CDR3: TGTGCCAGCACCCCCGATAGGCACTTCTACGAGCAGTACTTC. Encoded protein: CASTPDRHFYEQYF.

A few counts support this clonotype. This chain connects TRBV2 to TRBJ1-5; D may be TRBD1 (5 bases). This CDR3 has 13 residues. Germline-derived CDR1 and CDR2 are SNHLY and FYNNEI. Trimming pared 3 bases from V and 6 bases from J, leaving 9 bases between. Here the CDR3 DNA reads TGTGCCAGCAGTGAGGCAGGGACTCAGCCCCAGCATTTT. Translating it yields CASSEAGTQPQHF.

V usage is TRBV5-1 and J usage is TRBJ2-3, with a weak D call TRBD2 (6 bases). Germline V gene data show CDR1 as SGHRS and CDR2 as YFSETQ. The CDR3 totals 15 residues. The germline V and J ends were trimmed by 3 bases and 3 bases, with 14 bases remaining between them. In nucleotides, the CDR3 is TGCGCCAGCAGCTCCTCGGGGAGGCCTACAGATACGCAGTATTTT. Its protein product is CASSSSGRPTDTQYF.